This T cell receptor (beta chain) was identified in a study of blood T cell repertoires in COVID-19. About the research overall: The study drew acute and convalescent COVID-19 samples from the United States, Italy and Spain.

Authors' methods: Amplifying reference gene primers gave estimates of nucleated cell counts. Measured with immunoSEQ multiplex PCR; TCRdb has only the in-frame clones, and not every one. V and J calls and clone size are as listed in that table; D and trimming were resolved from the DNA. The sample yields 150,000 to 200,000 clones, 89% seen once. The CDR3 is 13 residues long. With 5 bases removed from V and 3 bases from J, the gap between germline ends came to 10 bases. Germline V gene sequence: CDR1 SEHNR, CDR2 FQNEAQ (reference sequence). V gene TRBV7-9 combines with J gene TRBJ1-1; D unresolved. This clonotype was obtained from a man aged 40-49 years with acute or convalescent COVID-19. Sequenced material: peripheral blood. As DNA, the CDR3 is TGTGCCAGCAGCCCTACCGGGTACACTGAAGCTTTCTTT. Translating it yields CASSPTGYTEAFF. Full variable domain (rest looked up from reference TRBV7-9 and TRBJ1-1): DTGVSQNPRHKITKRGQNVTFRCDPISEHNRLYWYRQTLGQGPEFLTYFQNEAQLEKSRLLSDRFSAERPKGSFSTLEIQRTEQGDSAMYLCASSPTGYTEAFFGQGTRLTVV.